Described below is a single TCR beta chain sequence and its context. These data are taken from a study of blood T cells in healthy people across ages. It was with a sample-barcoded 5' primer and a J-beta primer mix that a second PCR of roughly 7 to 12 cycles was run. MiXCR was run by TCRdb on the 5' RACE reads, yielding one entry per CDR3 protein. The sample includes 550,000 to 650,000 distinct CDR3 sequences, about 28% seen only once; the top ten take approximately 3.3%. These data were also reused for a study on T cells of mothers and their children. As that study records: Thymic selection molds TCR recombination output in much the same way for related pairs as for unrelated pairs.

This clonotype was obtained from a boy aged 2-9 years in good health. Sequenced sample: blood.

The CDR3 sequence is CASRRPVPNYGYTF. In nucleotides, the CDR3 is TGTGCCAGCAGGCGTCCTGTTCCTAACTATGGCTACACCTTC. The chain combines TRBV2 with TRBJ1-2; the D is unclear. Trimming pared 6 bases from V and 0 bases from J, leaving 11 bases between. The CDR3 has 14 amino acids. Germline CDR1 SNHLY, CDR2 FYNNEI.